This T cell receptor (beta chain) was identified in a study of T cell repertoires in cytomegalovirus infection. TCRdb reprocessed the reads via MiXCR and lists one record per CDR3 protein. Of about 300,000 distinct CDR3 sequences listed, around 10% are singletons. The germline gives CDR1 MNHEY, CDR2 SVGEGT. After removal of 3 bases from V and 7 bases from J, the junction contained 8 bases not matched to a gene. CDR3 length: 15 residues. The chain couples TRBV6-2 or TRBV6-3 to TRBJ2-1; 8 nucleotides agree with TRBD2. The TCR comes from a human donor in good health (CMV status not recorded). Some clones in this sample may be carry-over from other donors' samples. Sequenced input: PBMCs. The CDR3 nucleotides are TGTGCCAGCAGTTATTCCGGGGGGGGCCGGAATGAGCAGTTCTTC. It is translated as CASSYSGGGRNEQFF.